A single sample gave rise to the 28 T cell receptor beta chains below, sequenced in a study of T cell responses to AZD1222 COVID-19 vaccine. Assay: immunoSEQ multiplex PCR; the TCRdb copy retains only in-frame clones and omits some. The data show 75,000 to 100,000 clones, around 90% seen once. The sample consisted of peripheral blood, taken on day 0 of AZD1222 vaccination. All receptors come from an adult in good health.

V and J are TRBV4-2 and TRBJ2-5, with 10 bases lining up with TRBD2. The junction had 1 base not matched to a gene; V was cut back by 5 bases and J by 1 base. CDR1 is LGHNA and CDR2 is YNFKEQ in the germline V gene. The CDR3 is 14 amino acids. This CDR3 reads CASSTSGIQETQYF. The CDR3 DNA sequence: TGTGCCAGCAGCACTAGCGGGATCCAAGAGACCCAGTACTTC.

The J gene is TRBJ1-2, the V gene TRBV10-3; a weak D match, TRBD1 (5 bases). V lost 6 bases to trimming and J lost 8 bases, with 19 bases between them. Germline CDR1 reads ENHRY; CDR2 reads SYGVKD. This CDR3 has 14 residues. As DNA, the CDR3 is TGTGCCATCAGCTTCGAGGGGCGCAGTAAGGGCTACACCTTC. Its protein product is CAISFEGRSKGYTF.

The rearrangement joins TRBV7-3 to TRBJ2-7; a possible D gene is TRBD2 (5 bases). Between the trimmed V and J ends, which lost 4 bases and 5 bases, there was a span of 18 bases. The CDR3 runs to 15 residues. Per the germline V gene, CDR1 is SGHTA and CDR2 is FQGTGA. This CDR3 is CASSSGSTISHEQYF. The CDR3 DNA sequence: TGTGCCAGCAGCTCGGGCTCGACTATTTCCCACGAGCAGTACTTC.

This chain links TRBV12-5 with TRBJ1-2, with TRBD1 matching over 9 bases. The CDR3 sequence is 16 residues long. Germline V lookup: CDR1 LGHNT, CDR2 FRNRAP. The J segment lost 4 bases and the V segment lost 1 base, leaving 7 bases of the junction unmatched. The DNA for the CDR3 is TGTGCTAGTGGTTTGGCCGCCGGGACAGGGACCTATGGCTACACCTTC. This gives the protein CASGLAAGTGTYGYTF.

V and J are TRBV5-1 and TRBJ2-1, with a tentative D call TRBD2 (5 bases). This CDR3 spans 15 amino acids. The V and J ends lost 0 bases and 2 bases respectively, with 9 bases between them. The germline V gene encodes CDR1 SGHRS and CDR2 YFSETQ. For the CDR3, the DNA is TGCGCCAGCAGCTTGGTCGGGATCACCTACAATGAGCAGTTCTTC. It is translated as CASSLVGITYNEQFF.

The rearrangement joins TRBV5-6 to TRBJ2-2, with 11 bases identical to TRBD2. V lost 4 bases, J lost 6 bases, and 5 bases stayed unmatched. This CDR3 is 15 amino acids long. CDR1 and CDR2 from the germline V gene are SGHDT and YYEEEE. This CDR3 is CASSILAGVSGELFF. The CDR3 DNA sequence: TGTGCCAGCAGCATACTAGCGGGAGTGTCCGGGGAGCTGTTTTTT.

The genes are TRBV6-2 or TRBV6-3 and TRBJ1-1; no clear D. Germline V gives CDR1 MNHEY, CDR2 SVGEGT. The CDR3 length is 13 residues. V was trimmed by 6 bases and J by 0 bases, leaving 8 bases between them. As DNA, the CDR3 is TGTGCCAGCAGCGGGAATTTGAACACTGAAGCTTTCTTT. It is translated as CASSGNLNTEAFF.

The rearrangement uses TRBV5-4 and TRBJ1-4; 7 bases are a match to TRBD1. Germline values: CDR1 SGHNT, CDR2 YYREEE (reference sequence). The CDR3 spans 14 residues. V trimming: 4 bases; J trimming: 7 bases; junction bases outside the gene matches: 7. CDR3 sequence: CASSRDRQGEKLFF. CDR3 in DNA: TGTGCCAGCAGCCGGGACAGACAGGGTGAAAAACTGTTTTTT.

The V gene is TRBV7-9, the J gene TRBJ2-7; D is uncertain. Germline CDR1 reads SEHNR; CDR2 reads FQNEAQ (reference sequence). V was pared by 5 bases and J by 4 bases, with 6 bases between. The CDR3 contains 11 residues. CDR3 coding DNA: TGTGCCAGCAGCGGTCATTACGAGCAGTACTTC. Translating gives CASSGHYEQYF.

The V call is TRBV5-1, the J call TRBJ2-2, with D hard to call. CDR3 length: 17 residues. Germline CDR1 reads SGHRS; CDR2 reads YFSETQ. V lost 0 bases and J 5 bases, leaving 17 bases between the germline ends. DNA of the CDR3: TGCGCCAGCAGCTTGGATTTCTCAGGCCTCGGGACCGGGGAGCTGTTTTTT. As protein: CASSLDFSGLGTGELFF. Looking up the rest from reference TRBV5-1 and TRBJ2-2 gives the full variable domain: KAGVTQTPRYLIKTRGQQVTLSCSPISGHRSVSWYQQTPGQGLQFLFEYFSETQRNKGNFPGRFSGRQFSNSRSEMNVSTLELGDSALYLCASSLDFSGLGTGELFFGEGSRLTVL.

V is TRBV4-2 and J is TRBJ1-4, with TRBD1 identical over 7 bases. Trimming removed 1 base from V and 10 bases from J; junction bases left unmatched: 21. The CDR3 has 19 amino acids. The germline CDR1 and CDR2 sequences are LGHNA and YNFKEQ. CDR3 residues: CASSQGRQGVRALMGKLFF. The DNA of the CDR3 is TGTGCCAGCAGCCAAGGCCGACAGGGCGTAAGGGCCCTAATGGGAAAACTGTTTTTT.

This chain links TRBV6-2 or TRBV6-3 with TRBJ2-7; TRBD1 agrees at 7 bases. Germline V lookup: CDR1 MNHEY, CDR2 SVGEGT. The CDR3 has 16 amino acids. After removal of 6 bases from V and 4 bases from J, the junction contained 15 bases not matched to a gene. CDR3 coding DNA: TGTGCCAGCAGCTCACCTCACCGACAGGGTATGTACGAGCAGTACTTC. Its protein product is CASSSPHRQGMYEQYF.

The chain links TRBV30 to TRBJ2-1; possibly TRBD2 for D (5 bases). Trimming took 0 bases from V and 8 from J, leaving 14 bases between them. The CDR3 consists of 14 residues. Germline assignment: CDR1 GTSNPN and CDR2 SVGIG (reference sequence). Here the CDR3 DNA reads TGTGCCTGGAGTGTCCCCACTAGTATCTATGAGCAGTTCTTC. Its protein product is CAWSVPTSIYEQFF.

The rearrangement links TRBV15 to TRBJ2-3, with D maybe TRBD2 (5 bases). The CDR3 has 17 residues. Per the germline V gene, CDR1 is LNHNV and CDR2 is YYDKDF (reference sequence). V was pared by 0 bases and J by 3 bases, with 16 bases between. The CDR3 protein is CATSRDPSWTATDTQYF. The DNA of the CDR3 is TGTGCCACCAGCAGAGATCCTTCGTGGACTGCTACAGATACGCAGTATTTT.

The V call is TRBV5-1, the J call TRBJ2-2; 8 bases match TRBD1. With V trimmed by 0 bases and J by 6 bases, 4 bases remained unmatched. Germline CDR1 is SGHRS and CDR2 is YFSETQ. The CDR3 is made up of 15 amino acids. CDR3 sequence reads: CASSLVQGAAGELFF. As DNA, the CDR3 is TGCGCCAGCAGCTTGGTCCAGGGGGCCGCCGGGGAGCTGTTTTTT. Filled out from reference TRBV5-1 and TRBJ2-2, the complete variable domain reads KAGVTQTPRYLIKTRGQQVTLSCSPISGHRSVSWYQQTPGQGLQFLFEYFSETQRNKGNFPGRFSGRQFSNSRSEMNVSTLELGDSALYLCASSLVQGAAGELFFGEGSRLTVL.

The CDR3 loop is CASSLTAGTDTQYF. CDR3 coding DNA: TGTGCCAGCAGCTTAACGGCGGGAACAGATACGCAGTATTTT. V is TRBV7-9 and J is TRBJ2-3; a possible D gene is TRBD2 (6 bases). The V and J ends lost 2 bases and 3 bases respectively, with 9 bases between them. This CDR3 region has 14 residues. The germline CDR1 and CDR2 sequences are SEHNR and FQNEAQ (reference sequence).

The gene calls are TRBV28 and TRBJ2-2; possible D gene TRBD1, 5 bases. Trimming cost V 6 bases and J 5 bases, with 13 bases left between them. This CDR3 has 14 residues. CDR1 is MDHEN, CDR2 SYDVKM, per germline. CDR3 in amino acids: CASSQTEITGELFF. CDR3 DNA: TGTGCCAGCAGCCAGACAGAGATTACCGGGGAGCTGTTTTTT.

This chain connects TRBV21-1 to TRBJ1-6. TRBV21-1 is a pseudogene locus. The CDR3 spans 16 residues. The CDR3 nucleotides read TGTGCCAGCAGCAAAGGGGTACGGAACAACGATTCACCCCTCCACTTT. Amino acid sequence: CASSKGVRNNDSPLHF.

The chain recombines TRBV27 with TRBJ2-7; TRBD1 might be the D (5 bases). In germline, CDR1 is MNHEY, CDR2 SMNVEV (reference sequence). Trimming took 6 bases from V and 3 from J, leaving 15 bases between them. The CDR3 extends over 14 amino acids. In DNA, the CDR3 is TGTGCCAGCAGCCCCACAGGTCTCCTCTACGAGCAGTACTTC. Encoded protein: CASSPTGLLYEQYF.

V usage is TRBV15 and J usage is TRBJ1-1; D is uncertain. The germline CDR1 and CDR2 sequences are LNHNV and YYDKDF (reference sequence). V shed 0 bases and J shed 4 bases, with 12 bases lying between them. This CDR3 comprises 15 residues. The CDR3: CATSRDSEIPTEAFF. The DNA of the CDR3 is TGTGCCACCAGCAGAGATTCGGAGATTCCCACTGAAGCTTTCTTT.

This clone was observed once. The chain joins TRBV19 to TRBJ1-5, with D unclear. Germline V gene sequence: CDR1 LNHDA, CDR2 SQIVND (reference sequence). This CDR3 spans 15 amino acids. The ends were cut back, 1 base at V and 3 bases at J, with 10 bases in the middle. The DNA of the CDR3 is TGTGCCAGTAGTATAGGTGCCGGGAACAATCAGCCCCAGCATTTT. It yields the protein CASSIGAGNNQPQHF.

This sequence joins TRBV27 and TRBJ1-2, with 11 bases fitting TRBD1. After removal of 6 bases from V and 4 bases from J, the junction contained 4 bases not matched to a gene. The germline CDR1 and CDR2 sequences are MNHEY and SMNVEV (reference sequence). This CDR3 region has 14 residues. CDR3 region: CASSRTGGAYGYTF. The CDR3 nucleotides are TGTGCCAGCAGCCGGACAGGGGGCGCCTATGGCTACACCTTC.

The chain joins TRBV6-1 to TRBJ1-1; D perhaps matches TRBD1 (5 bases). The germline V gene has CDR1 MNHNS and CDR2 SASEGT. The CDR3 has 16 residues. Trimming pared 2 bases from V and 1 base from J, leaving 14 bases between. The CDR3 bases are TGTGCCAGCAGTGAAAATATGAGGGGCTCGAACACTGAAGCTTTCTTT. This codes for CASSENMRGSNTEAFF.

The chain carries TRBV4-1 and TRBJ2-7; D gene uncertain. Trimming removed 2 bases at V and 6 bases at J, with 11 bases between. The CDR3 is 13 amino acids. Germline-derived CDR1 and CDR2 are MGHRA and YSYEKL. The CDR3, as DNA: TGCGCCAGCAGCCAACTTTCTCAGCTCGAGCAGTACTTC. It translates to CASSQLSQLEQYF.

The V call is TRBV5-1, the J call TRBJ1-4; a weak D match, TRBD1 (6 bases). The length of the CDR3 is 15 residues. Germline-derived CDR1 and CDR2 are SGHRS and YFSETQ. Deletions cut 3 bases from V and 5 bases from J, with 14 bases between. CDR3 coding DNA: TGCGCCAGCAGCTGGGGGCCTCAGGCGAATGAAAAACTGTTTTTT. This gives the protein CASSWGPQANEKLFF. Full variable domain (outside the CDR3, taken from reference TRBV5-1 and TRBJ1-4): KAGVTQTPRYLIKTRGQQVTLSCSPISGHRSVSWYQQTPGQGLQFLFEYFSETQRNKGNFPGRFSGRQFSNSRSEMNVSTLELGDSALYLCASSWGPQANEKLFFGSGTQLSVL.

This chain links TRBV19 with TRBJ1-5, with D possibly being TRBD1 (6 bases). The CDR3 is 17 residues long. CDR1 is LNHDA, CDR2 SQIVND, per germline (reference sequence). V was shortened by 9 bases and J by 0 bases, with 21 bases between the two germline ends. CDR3 sequence: CASTLRGGTLSNQPQHF. DNA for the CDR3: TGTGCCAGCACTTTGAGGGGAGGGACACTTAGCAATCAGCCCCAGCATTTT.

The CDR3 nucleotides read TGTGCCAGCAGCTTAGATGTGACAGGCGCTGAAGCTTTCTTT. Its protein is CASSLDVTGAEAFF. This chain joins TRBV11-2 and TRBJ1-1; maybe TRBD1 (6 bases). The CDR3 extends over 14 amino acids. V lost 0 bases and J lost 6, with 11 bases in between. CDR1 SGHAT and CDR2 FQNNGV come from the germline V gene.

The chain joins TRBV28 to TRBJ1-4; possible D gene TRBD1, 6 bases. The V end was cut by 5 bases, the J end by 6 bases, with 10 bases between. This CDR3 comprises 13 residues. The germline V gene encodes CDR1 MDHEN and CDR2 SYDVKM. CDR3 nucleotide sequence: TGTGCCAGCAGTCCCTACAGGGATGAAAAACTGTTTTTT. It specifies CASSPYRDEKLFF. The variable domain in full, completed from reference TRBV28 and TRBJ1-4, reads DVKVTQSSRYLVKRTGEKVFLECVQDMDHENMFWYRQDPGLGLRLIYFSYDVKMKEKGDIPEGYSVSREKKERFSLILESASTNQTSMYLCASSPYRDEKLFFGSGTQLSVL.